The entry that follows covers one T cell receptor (beta chain) sequence. This sample was included in a study of blood T cell repertoires in COVID-19. Study details: T cells, B-cell-depleted T cells, or PBMCs supplied cDNA or gDNA.

Clones were read by immunoSEQ multiplex PCR, and TCRdb kept only the in-frame ones, dropping some. The sample yields approximately 200,000 clones, around 86% seen once. V was clipped by 4 bases and J by 8 bases; unmatched bases: 4. This CDR3 region has 13 residues. The germline CDR1 and CDR2 sequences are SGHNT and YENEEA. The clonotype originates from a woman aged 25-40 years with active or convalescent COVID-19. J is TRBJ2-1 and V is TRBV11-3, with 8 bases aligning to TRBD1. The specimen was peripheral blood. The CDR3 DNA reads as TGTGCCAGCAGCTCAGGACAGGGACATGAGCAGTTCTTC. It is translated as CASSSGQGHEQFF. The entire variable domain, with the rest obtained from reference TRBV11-3 and TRBJ2-1, is as follows: EAGVVQSPRYKIIEKKQPVAFWCNPISGHNTLYWYLQNLGQGPELLIRYENEEAVDDSQLPKDRFSAERLKGVDSTLKIQPAELGDSAVYLCASSSGQGHEQFFGPGTRLTVL.